This TCR beta chain was retrieved from a study of blood T cell repertoires in COVID-19. Study-wide background: COVID-19 samples collected from the United States, Italy and Spain covered acute and convalescent phases.

Per the original data handling: Reference gene primer amplification yielded estimated nucleated cell counts. Repertoires were generated with immunoSEQ multiplex PCR, while TCRdb's copy carries only in-frame clones and drops some. V and J calls and clone size are those listed in that table; D and trimming were worked out from the DNA. The table shows roughly 250,000 clones, with approximately 91% occurring only once. Germline CDR1 and CDR2: SGHNT and YYREEE (reference sequence). Trimming at V came to 4 bases and at J to 10 bases, leaving 6 bases not matched to a gene. The CDR3 is 14 amino acids. Participants were aged roughly 18 to 100 years from approximately 23 US areas. Participants reported their clinical history, and cohort assignment relied on those reports.

Material for sequencing was PBMCs or T cells enriched from blood (not recorded which). This TCR came from a middle-aged woman with acute COVID-19. The rearrangement uses TRBV5-4 and TRBJ1-6; TRBD1 aligns across 9 bases. CDR3 region: CASSRGQGESPLHF. In DNA form, the CDR3 reads TGTGCCAGCAGCCGGGGACAGGGTGAATCACCCCTCCACTTT.